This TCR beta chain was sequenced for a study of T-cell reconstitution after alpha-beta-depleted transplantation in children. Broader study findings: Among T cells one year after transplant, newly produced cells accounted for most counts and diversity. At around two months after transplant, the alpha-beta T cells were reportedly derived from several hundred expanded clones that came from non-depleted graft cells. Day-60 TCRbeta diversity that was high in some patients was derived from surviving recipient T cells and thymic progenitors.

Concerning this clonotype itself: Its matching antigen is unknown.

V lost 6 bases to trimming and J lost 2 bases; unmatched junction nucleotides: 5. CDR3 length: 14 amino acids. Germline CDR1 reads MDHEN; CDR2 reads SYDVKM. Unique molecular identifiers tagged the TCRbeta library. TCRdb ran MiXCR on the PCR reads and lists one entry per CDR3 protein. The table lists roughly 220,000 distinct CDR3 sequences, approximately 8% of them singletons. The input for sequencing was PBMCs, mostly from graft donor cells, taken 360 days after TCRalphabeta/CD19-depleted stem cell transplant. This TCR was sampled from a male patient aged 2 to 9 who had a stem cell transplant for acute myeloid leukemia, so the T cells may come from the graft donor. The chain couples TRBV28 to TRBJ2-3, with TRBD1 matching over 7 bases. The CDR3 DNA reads TGTGCCAGCAGCCGGGACAGCCACACAGATACGCAGTATTTT. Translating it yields CASSRDSHTDTQYF.